This TCR beta chain emerged from a study of blood T cells in healthy people across ages. A second PCR, run for about 6 to 11 cycles, used a sample-barcoded 5' primer plus a J-beta primer mix. TCRdb reprocessed the 5' RACE reads via MiXCR and lists one record per CDR3 protein. The data contain 650,000 to 1,000,000 distinct CDR3 sequences, about 37% of them singletons. Notes on the study in general: Researchers judged that diversity estimates from one million T cells fell short of true values. The unsorted PBMCs prevented any conclusive comparison of naive versus antigen-experienced cells. More naive CD4+ cells and higher diversity marked long-lived donors relative to aged donors.

In this sample, this clonotype turned up once. Its antigen is unknown. Germline V lookup: CDR1 SNHLY, CDR2 FYNNEI. Trimming shortened V by 7 bases and J by 4 bases, and 13 bases separated the two germline ends. CDR3 length: 14 residues. The rearrangement uses TRBV2 and TRBJ1-4; D may be TRBD1 (5 bases). The receptor comes from a man between 18 and 35 years old in good health. Specimen: blood. CDR3 sequence reads: CASNLDSHNEKLFF. CDR3 sequence (DNA): TGTGCCAGCAACCTTGACAGTCATAATGAAAAACTGTTTTTT.